This is a list of T cell receptor beta chains from one sample in a study of CD4 T cells in relation to SARS-CoV-2 and coronaviruses. TCRdb's table, derived via immunoSEQ multiplex PCR, lists solely in-frame clones and lacks some. The top ten clones hold under 1.5% of a sample with some 44,000 clones, about 80% of them seen once. No antigen has been identified for these receptors. The sample consisted of naive CD4+ T cells from PBMCs, cultured in vitro. These receptors originate from an adult with COVID-19. CDR3s include the opening cysteine and the closing phenylalanine or tryptophan. The D gene is left open where the match is weak. Only some rows state a clone size, as once, few, many or a class for expanded clones.

clone_size: .
d_call: TRBD1
j_call: TRBJ2-7
v_call: TRBV5-1
cdr3_aa: CASSLEGALGEQYF
cdr3_nt: TGCGCCAGCAGCTTGGAGGGGGCCCTGGGGGAGCAGTACTTC

clone_size: few
d_call: TRBD1
j_call: TRBJ1-6
v_call: TRBV25-1
cdr3_aa: CASNQQGWNSPLHF
cdr3_nt: TGTGCCAGCAATCAACAGGGGTGGAATTCACCCCTCCACTTT

clone_size: .
d_call: .
j_call: TRBJ2-3
v_call: TRBV5-1
cdr3_aa: CASSLVPLMATDTQYF
cdr3_nt: TGCGCCAGCAGCTTGGTTCCTTTAATGGCGACAGATACGCAGTATTTT

clone_size: .
d_call: .
j_call: TRBJ2-7
v_call: TRBV5-5
cdr3_aa: CASSLGGDEQYF
cdr3_nt: TGTGCCAGCAGCTTGGGGGGCGACGAGCAGTACTTC

clone_size: .
d_call: .
j_call: TRBJ2-5
v_call: TRBV3-1/TRBV3-2
cdr3_aa: CASSPRGETQYF
cdr3_nt: TGTGCCAGCAGCCCCCGGGGGGAGACCCAGTACTTC

clone_size: .
d_call: .
j_call: TRBJ2-5
v_call: TRBV27
cdr3_aa: CASSLRGDRVPETQYF
cdr3_nt: TGTGCCAGCAGTTTGCGGGGCGACCGGGTGCCTGAGACCCAGTACTTC

clone_size: .
d_call: .
j_call: TRBJ2-1
v_call: TRBV7-9
cdr3_aa: CASTLAGVSYNEQFF
cdr3_nt: TGTGCCAGCACCCTGGCAGGGGTCTCCTACAATGAGCAGTTCTTC

clone_size: .
d_call: .
j_call: TRBJ2-6
v_call: TRBV29-1
cdr3_aa: CSVEYVGGQGFSGANVLTF
cdr3_nt: TGCAGCGTTGAATACGTGGGGGGTCAGGGCTTCTCTGGGGCCAACGTCCTGACTTTC

clone_size: once
d_call: .
j_call: TRBJ1-5
v_call: TRBV12-3/TRBV12-4
cdr3_aa: CASSFGKDQPQHF
cdr3_nt: TGTGCCAGCAGTTTCGGGAAAGATCAGCCCCAGCATTTT

clone_size: .
d_call: TRBD2
j_call: TRBJ2-1
v_call: TRBV6-1
cdr3_aa: CASSEEVTSGLYNEQFF
cdr3_nt: TGTGCCAGCAGTGAAGAGGTGACTAGCGGGCTTTACAATGAGCAGTTCTTC

clone_size: .
d_call: TRBD2
j_call: TRBJ2-7
v_call: TRBV10-3
cdr3_aa: CATDETSGSEQYF
cdr3_nt: TGTGCCACCGACGAGACTAGCGGGAGCGAGCAGTACTTC

clone_size: .
d_call: TRBD1
j_call: TRBJ1-2
v_call: TRBV29-1
cdr3_aa: CSGGDRTYGYTF
cdr3_nt: TGCAGTGGGGGGGACAGGACGTATGGCTACACCTTC

clone_size: .
d_call: TRBD1
j_call: TRBJ1-2
v_call: TRBV7-9
cdr3_aa: CASSTGTGQKAYGYTF
cdr3_nt: TGTGCCAGCAGCACAGGGACAGGGCAGAAGGCCTATGGCTACACCTTC

clone_size: .
d_call: TRBD2
j_call: TRBJ2-2
v_call: TRBV19
cdr3_aa: CASRERSGNFVGELFF
cdr3_nt: TGTGCCAGTAGAGAACGAAGCGGGAATTTTGTCGGGGAGCTGTTTTTT

clone_size: few
d_call: .
j_call: TRBJ1-1
v_call: TRBV6-6
cdr3_aa: CASSYGLGTEAFF
cdr3_nt: TGTGCCAGCAGTTACGGGTTGGGCACTGAAGCTTTCTTT

clone_size: .
d_call: TRBD1
j_call: TRBJ2-1
v_call: TRBV24-1
cdr3_aa: CATSDRFQGDGYNEQFF
cdr3_nt: TGTGCCACCAGTGACCGATTCCAGGGGGACGGCTACAATGAGCAGTTCTTC

clone_size: .
d_call: .
j_call: TRBJ2-5
v_call: TRBV18
cdr3_aa: CASSLGGRETQYF
cdr3_nt: TGTGCCAGCTCACTCGGAGGTCGGGAGACCCAGTACTTC

clone_size: .
d_call: .
j_call: TRBJ1-6
v_call: TRBV2
cdr3_aa: CASSALQPYNSPLHF
cdr3_nt: TGTGCCAGCAGCGCCCTTCAGCCCTATAATTCACCCCTCCACTTT

clone_size: .
d_call: .
j_call: TRBJ2-7
v_call: TRBV4-2
cdr3_aa: CASSQDRRGPYEQYF
cdr3_nt: TGTGCCAGCAGCCAAGATCGGCGCGGGCCCTACGAGCAGTACTTC

clone_size: .
d_call: .
j_call: TRBJ1-5
v_call: TRBV6-6
cdr3_aa: CASSYGGAGLKEPQHF
cdr3_nt: TGTGCCAGCAGTTACGGAGGGGCAGGGCTCAAAGAGCCCCAGCATTTT

clone_size: .
d_call: TRBD1
j_call: TRBJ2-1
v_call: TRBV5-1
cdr3_aa: CASSSPRGTGYNEQFF
cdr3_nt: TGCGCCAGCAGCTCCCCCCGCGGGACAGGGTACAATGAGCAGTTCTTC

clone_size: once
d_call: TRBD2
j_call: TRBJ2-3
v_call: TRBV6-1
cdr3_aa: CASSATSGSWTDTQYF
cdr3_nt: TGTGCCAGCAGTGCCACTAGCGGGAGTTGGACAGATACGCAGTATTTT

clone_size: .
d_call: TRBD2
j_call: TRBJ2-3
v_call: TRBV9
cdr3_aa: CASSVDSGGGTDTQYF
cdr3_nt: TGTGCCAGCAGCGTAGATAGCGGGGGAGGCACAGATACGCAGTATTTT

clone_size: .
d_call: TRBD1
j_call: TRBJ1-3
v_call: TRBV7-2
cdr3_aa: CASSLALPLGQGINTIYF
cdr3_nt: TGTGCCAGCAGCTTAGCGCTTCCTCTCGGACAGGGGATTAACACCATATATTTT

clone_size: .
d_call: .
j_call: TRBJ2-3
v_call: TRBV23-1
cdr3_aa: CASSPTQQLGYF
cdr3_nt: TGCGCCAGCAGTCCAACACAGCAACTCGGGTATTTT

clone_size: .
d_call: .
j_call: TRBJ2-2
v_call: TRBV4-2
cdr3_aa: CASSPGRNTGELFF
cdr3_nt: TGTGCCAGCAGCCCCGGACGGAACACCGGGGAGCTGTTTTTT

clone_size: few
d_call: .
j_call: TRBJ2-5
v_call: TRBV5-1
cdr3_aa: CASRLTGQETQYF
cdr3_nt: TGCGCCAGCAGGTTGACAGGACAAGAGACCCAGTACTTC

clone_size: once
d_call: TRBD2
j_call: TRBJ2-1
v_call: TRBV28
cdr3_aa: CASDGRNEQFF
cdr3_nt: TGTGCCAGCGACGGGAGGAATGAGCAGTTCTTC

clone_size: .
d_call: TRBD1
j_call: TRBJ2-6
v_call: TRBV9
cdr3_aa: CASRQGSGANVLTF
cdr3_nt: TGTGCCAGCAGACAGGGGTCTGGGGCCAACGTCCTGACTTTC